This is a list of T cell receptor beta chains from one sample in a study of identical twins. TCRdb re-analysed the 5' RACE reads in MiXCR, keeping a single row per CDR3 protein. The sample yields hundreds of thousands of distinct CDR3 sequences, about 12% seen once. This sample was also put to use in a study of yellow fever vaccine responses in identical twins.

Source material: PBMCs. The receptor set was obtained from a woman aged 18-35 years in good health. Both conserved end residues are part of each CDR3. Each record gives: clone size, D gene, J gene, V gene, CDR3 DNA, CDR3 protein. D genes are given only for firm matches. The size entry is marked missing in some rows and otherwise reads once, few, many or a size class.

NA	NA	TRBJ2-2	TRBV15	TGTGCCACCAGCAGCGGGGAAGTCACCGGGGAGCTGTTTTTT	CATSSGEVTGELFF
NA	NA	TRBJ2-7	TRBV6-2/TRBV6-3	TGTGCCAGCAGTTACCCCGAGGCGAGCTCCTACGAGCAGTACTTC	CASSYPEASSYEQYF
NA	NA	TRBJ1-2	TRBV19	TGTGCCAGTAGTATTCCAAATCTCTATGGCTACACCTTC	CASSIPNLYGYTF
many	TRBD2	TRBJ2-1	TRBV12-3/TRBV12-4	TGTGCCAGCAGTTGGGCGGGAGTCAATGAGCAGTTCTTC	CASSWAGVNEQFF
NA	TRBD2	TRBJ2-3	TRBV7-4	TGTGCGAGCAGCCCAGAAGCCTGCCCCGGGAGGACCGGGGCCGCAGATACGCAGTATTTT	CASSPEACPGRTGAADTQYF
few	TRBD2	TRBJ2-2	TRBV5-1	TGCGCCAGCAGCGTAAAACTAGCGGGAGGCGACACCGGGGAGCTGTTTTTT	CASSVKLAGGDTGELFF
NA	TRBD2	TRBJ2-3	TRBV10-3	TGTGCCATCAGCGGACTAGCGGGAGGCACAGATACGCAGTATTTT	CAISGLAGGTDTQYF
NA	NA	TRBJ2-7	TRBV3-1	TGTGCCAGCAGCCAAGGGGTCGGCGGCTCCTACGAGCAGTACTTC	CASSQGVGGSYEQYF
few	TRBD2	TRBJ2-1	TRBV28	TGTGCCAGCAGTTCGGCCCGAGGCGGCGGGAGGCCCAATGAGCAGTTCTTC	CASSSARGGGRPNEQFF
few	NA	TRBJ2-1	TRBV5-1	TGCGCCAGCAGCACTCGACTAGCAGGGGTGAATGAGCAGTTCTTC	CASSTRLAGVNEQFF
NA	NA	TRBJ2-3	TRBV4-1	TGCGCCAGCAGCCAACGAGGGGTAGGCACAGATACGCAGTATTTT	CASSQRGVGTDTQYF
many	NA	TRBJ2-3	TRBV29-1	TGCAGCGTTGAAGTGGAGGGATGGGATACGCAGTATTTT	CSVEVEGWDTQYF
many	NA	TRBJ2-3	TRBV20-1	TGCAGTGCCCCCGACGGCCGCACAGATACGCAGTATTTT	CSAPDGRTDTQYF
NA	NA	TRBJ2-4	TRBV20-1	TGCAGTGCTAGAGGGCTAGCCGAAAACATTCAGTACTTC	CSARGLAENIQYF
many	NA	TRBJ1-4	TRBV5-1	TGCGCCAGCAAAATTGGAGGGTTGGGTGAAAAACTGTTTTTT	CASKIGGLGEKLFF
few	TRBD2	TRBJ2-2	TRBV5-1	TGCGCCAGCAGCTTGAACGGACTAGCGGGCGCGAACACCGGGGAGCTGTTTTTT	CASSLNGLAGANTGELFF
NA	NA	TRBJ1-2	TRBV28	TGTGCCAGCAGCGAGGATGAATTGGGGGTCGGCTATGGCTACACCTTC	CASSEDELGVGYGYTF
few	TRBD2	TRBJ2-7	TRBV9	TGTGCCAGCAGCGTAGGGGAGACTAGCGTTTACGAGCAGTACTTC	CASSVGETSVYEQYF
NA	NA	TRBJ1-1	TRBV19	TGTGCCAGTAGTATCGTTTGGGGGAACACTGAAGCTTTCTTT	CASSIVWGNTEAFF
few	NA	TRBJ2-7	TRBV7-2	TGTGCCAGCAGCTTAATGGTAGGGTGGCGCTACGAGCAGTACTTC	CASSLMVGWRYEQYF
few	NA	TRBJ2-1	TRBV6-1	TGTGCCAGCAGAAATTATGAGACTAGTGGTGAGCAGTTCTTC	CASRNYETSGEQFF
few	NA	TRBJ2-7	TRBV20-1	TGCAGTGCTTTGGGGCATGATAGCTCCTACGAGCAGTACTTC	CSALGHDSSYEQYF
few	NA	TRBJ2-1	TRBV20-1	TGCAGTGCTAGAGCCCAGACTACCATCTCCTACAATGAGCAGTTCTTC	CSARAQTTISYNEQFF
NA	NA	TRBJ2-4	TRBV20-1	TGCAGTGCTAGGATCGGGTTAGCCAAAAACATTCAGTACTTC	CSARIGLAKNIQYF
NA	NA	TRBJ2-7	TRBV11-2	TGTGCCAGCAGCTTAGCCAGGGTAGGCGAGCAGTACTTC	CASSLARVGEQYF
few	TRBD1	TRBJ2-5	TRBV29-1	TGCAGCGTCCGGGGACAGGCCCAGGAGACCCAGTACTTC	CSVRGQAQETQYF
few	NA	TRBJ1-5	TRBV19	TGTGCCAGTAAAGGTGAATTTAGCAATCAGCCCCAGCATTTT	CASKGEFSNQPQHF
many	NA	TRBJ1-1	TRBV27	TGTGCCAGCAGGCGGGGGAAAGCTGAAGCTTTCTTT	CASRRGKAEAFF
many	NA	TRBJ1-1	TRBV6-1	TGTGCCAGCAGTCCCCGGGGCCAAGGGAACACTGAAGCTTTCTTT	CASSPRGQGNTEAFF
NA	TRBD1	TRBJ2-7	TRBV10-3	TGTGCCATCAGCGATACAGGGGGTGCCACCTACGAGCAGTACTTC	CAISDTGGATYEQYF
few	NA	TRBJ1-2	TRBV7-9	TGTGCCAGCAGCTTAGTTGGGCGCTCCACTAGGTATGGCTACACCTTC	CASSLVGRSTRYGYTF
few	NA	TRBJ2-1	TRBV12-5	TGTGCTAGTGGTTTGTCTCCAATAGGGCAGTTCTTC	CASGLSPIGQFF
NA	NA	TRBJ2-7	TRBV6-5	TGTGCCAGCAGTTACTCGACGTTAGGACTAACCTCCTACGAGCAGTACTTC	CASSYSTLGLTSYEQYF
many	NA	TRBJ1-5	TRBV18	TGTGCCAGCTCACAACGTCAGGGAGAGCCCCAGCATTTT	CASSQRQGEPQHF
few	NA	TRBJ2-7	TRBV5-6	TGTGCCAGCAGCTCCACGACCGGGACGCTCTACGAGCAGTACTTC	CASSSTTGTLYEQYF
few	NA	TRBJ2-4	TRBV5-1	TGCGCCAGCAGCTTGGAGGACTCCCTAATGAAAAACATTCAGTACTTC	CASSLEDSLMKNIQYF
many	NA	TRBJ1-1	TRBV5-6	TGTGCCAGCAGCTACAGCGGGGCCCCGAACACTGAAGCTTTCTTT	CASSYSGAPNTEAFF
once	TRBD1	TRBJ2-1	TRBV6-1	TGTGCCAGCAGTGGAATGCCGGGACAGGGCTCCTTCAATGAGCAGTTCTTC	CASSGMPGQGSFNEQFF
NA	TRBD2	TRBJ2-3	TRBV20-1	TGCAGTGCTCAGCCCAGCGGGGGTGGATCGGGGCAGTATTTT	CSAQPSGGGSGQYF
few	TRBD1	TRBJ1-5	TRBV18	TGTGCCAGCTCACCAGTTGGGACAGGTTTTAATCAGCCCCAGCATTTT	CASSPVGTGFNQPQHF
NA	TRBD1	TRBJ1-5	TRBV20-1	TGCAGTGCTAGGGGGACAGGTAGCAATCAGCCCCAGCATTTT	CSARGTGSNQPQHF
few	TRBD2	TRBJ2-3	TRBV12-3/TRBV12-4	TGTGCCAGCAGCTTCACTACTAGCGGCGTCACAGATACGCAGTATTTT	CASSFTTSGVTDTQYF
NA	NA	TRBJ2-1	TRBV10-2	TGCGCCAGTTATAGCGTGGGCGGGTTCAATGAGCAGTTCTTC	CASYSVGGFNEQFF
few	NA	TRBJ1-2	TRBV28	TGTGCCAGCAGCTCCGGGACGGATTACTACACCTTC	CASSSGTDYYTF